Listed below are T cell receptor beta chains from one sample, sequenced in a study of metastatic and nonmetastatic thyroid tumors. TCRdb reprocessed the PCR reads using MiXCR. The sample holds about 11,000 clones; around 41% are singletons and the top ten take roughly a sixth. The sample was tumor tissue. The source of these receptors is a female donor with papillary thyroid cancer or a benign thyroid nodule (not recorded which). Some clones in this sample may be carry-over from other donors' samples. The CDR3 runs from the conserved cysteine through the conserved F or W. The D gene is left open where the match is weak. Some rows have no size entry. The others give once, few or many, or a class for an expanded clone.

v_gene: TRBV12-3/TRBV12-4
d_gene: .
abundance: .
j_gene: TRBJ1-1
CDR3aa: CASSTSRPEAFF
CDR3nt: .

v_gene: TRBV6-1
d_gene: TRBD1
abundance: .
j_gene: TRBJ1-2
CDR3aa: CASSEAGGASYGYTF
CDR3nt: TGTGCCAGCAGTGAAGCAGGGGGCGCGAGCTATGGCTACACCTTC

v_gene: TRBV15
d_gene: TRBD1
abundance: .
j_gene: TRBJ2-7
CDR3aa: CATSRGTGGIYEQYF
CDR3nt: TGTGCCACCAGCAGAGGAACAGGGGGTATCTACGAGCAGTACTTC

v_gene: TRBV6-1
d_gene: .
abundance: many
j_gene: TRBJ1-2
CDR3aa: CASSPRGFGYTF
CDR3nt: TGTGCCAGCAGTCCCCGAGGGTTCGGCTACACCTTC

v_gene: TRBV7-3
d_gene: .
abundance: medium-sized
j_gene: TRBJ1-1
CDR3aa: CASSPTGGGGTEAFF
CDR3nt: TGTGCCAGCAGCCCGACGGGGGGTGGGGGCACTGAAGCTTTCTTT

v_gene: TRBV11-1
d_gene: TRBD2
abundance: .
j_gene: TRBJ2-7
CDR3aa: CASSSVTSGNYEQYF
CDR3nt: TGTGCCAGCAGCTCCGTAACTAGCGGTAACTACGAGCAGTACTTC

v_gene: TRBV5-1
d_gene: .
abundance: .
j_gene: TRBJ2-3
CDR3aa: CASSLERTVDTQYF
CDR3nt: TGCGCCAGCAGCCTAGAACGGACAGTTGATACGCAGTATTTT

v_gene: TRBV4-3
d_gene: TRBD1
abundance: .
j_gene: TRBJ1-2
CDR3aa: CASSEIQGQGGYTF
CDR3nt: TGCGCCAGCAGCGAAATACAGGGGCAGGGTGGCTACACCTTC

v_gene: TRBV9
d_gene: .
abundance: .
j_gene: TRBJ1-2
CDR3aa: CASSVEGRAYGYTF
CDR3nt: TGTGCCAGCAGCGTAGAGGGCAGGGCCTATGGCTACACCTTC

v_gene: TRBV7-2
d_gene: .
abundance: few
j_gene: TRBJ2-3
CDR3aa: CASSYVDTQYF
CDR3nt: TGTGCCAGCAGCTACGTCGATACGCAGTATTTT

v_gene: TRBV19
d_gene: .
abundance: .
j_gene: TRBJ2-7
CDR3aa: CASSVRDGSYEQYF
CDR3nt: TGTGCCAGTAGTGTCCGGGACGGATCCTACGAGCAGTACTTC

v_gene: TRBV30
d_gene: TRBD1
abundance: .
j_gene: TRBJ1-3
CDR3aa: CAWRATGGNTIYF
CDR3nt: TGTGCCTGGAGAGCGACAGGGGGAAACACCATATATTTT

v_gene: TRBV10-3
d_gene: TRBD1
abundance: large
j_gene: TRBJ1-1
CDR3aa: CAISEPGQGVAEAFF
CDR3nt: TGTGCCATCAGTGAGCCGGGACAGGGGGTGGCTGAAGCTTTCTTT

v_gene: TRBV12-3/TRBV12-4
d_gene: TRBD1
abundance: .
j_gene: TRBJ1-5
CDR3aa: CASSTSGGLGQPQHF
CDR3nt: TGTGCCAGCAGCACATCAGGGGGCTTGGGGCAGCCCCAGCATTTT

v_gene: TRBV3-1
d_gene: .
abundance: few
j_gene: TRBJ2-3
CDR3aa: CASSQDSGAGLTDTQYF
CDR3nt: TGTGCCAGCAGCCAAGATAGTGGCGCGGGGCTCACGGATACGCAGTATTTT

v_gene: TRBV6-5
d_gene: TRBD2
abundance: few
j_gene: TRBJ2-5
CDR3aa: CASSLTSGIGETQYF
CDR3nt: TGTGCCAGCAGTTTGACTAGCGGGATAGGAGAGACCCAGTACTTC

v_gene: TRBV2
d_gene: .
abundance: few
j_gene: TRBJ1-2
CDR3aa: CASITVGGYTF
CDR3nt: TGTGCCAGCATCACGGTCGGCGGCTACACCTTC

v_gene: TRBV28
d_gene: .
abundance: .
j_gene: TRBJ2-3
CDR3aa: CASSLEGLAGTGDTDTQYF
CDR3nt: TGTGCCAGCAGTTTAGAAGGCCTAGCGGGGACAGGGGACACAGATACGCAGTATTTT

v_gene: TRBV5-1
d_gene: .
abundance: medium-sized
j_gene: TRBJ1-1
CDR3aa: CASSWRTTSMGAEAFF
CDR3nt: TGCGCCAGCAGCTGGAGGACGACATCGATGGGCGCTGAAGCTTTCTTT

v_gene: TRBV30
d_gene: .
abundance: .
j_gene: TRBJ1-6
CDR3aa: CAWSGSGSPLHF
CDR3nt: TGTGCCTGGAGTGGCAGTGGATCACCCCTCCACTTT

v_gene: TRBV6-1
d_gene: .
abundance: .
j_gene: TRBJ1-2
CDR3aa: CASRKNYGYTF
CDR3nt: TGTGCCAGCAGGAAGAACTATGGCTACACCTTC

v_gene: TRBV6-2/TRBV6-3
d_gene: .
abundance: .
j_gene: TRBJ2-5
CDR3aa: CASSPRQVTQYF
CDR3nt: TGTGCCAGCAGCCCACGGCAAGTGACCCAGTACTTC

v_gene: TRBV7-8
d_gene: .
abundance: few
j_gene: TRBJ1-2
CDR3aa: CASSLVSDGYTF
CDR3nt: TGTGCCAGCAGCTTAGTCTCCGATGGCTACACCTTC

v_gene: TRBV11-1
d_gene: TRBD2
abundance: .
j_gene: TRBJ2-7
CDR3aa: CASSPSGRAVIEQYF
CDR3nt: TGTGCCAGCAGCCCTAGCGGGAGGGCCGTCATAGAGCAGTACTTC

v_gene: TRBV5-1
d_gene: TRBD1
abundance: .
j_gene: TRBJ2-7
CDR3aa: CASSVNDRGEQYF
CDR3nt: TGCGCCAGCAGCGTTAACGACAGGGGCGAGCAGTACTTC

v_gene: TRBV6-1
d_gene: TRBD2
abundance: large
j_gene: TRBJ2-7
CDR3aa: CASSEGLAWEQYF
CDR3nt: TGTGCCAGCAGTGAGGGACTAGCGTGGGAGCAGTACTTC

v_gene: TRBV12-3/TRBV12-4
d_gene: .
abundance: .
j_gene: TRBJ1-4
CDR3aa: CASSFQRKLFF
CDR3nt: TGTGCCAGCAGTTTTCAGCGAAAACTGTTTTTT

v_gene: TRBV12-3/TRBV12-4
d_gene: .
abundance: few
j_gene: TRBJ1-1
CDR3aa: CASSRDSDTEAFF
CDR3nt: TGTGCCAGCAGCCGAGACAGTGACACTGAAGCTTTCTTT

v_gene: TRBV2
d_gene: TRBD1
abundance: .
j_gene: TRBJ1-2
CDR3aa: CASSDSGTAIYGYTF
CDR3nt: TGTGCCAGCAGTGACTCCGGGACAGCCATCTATGGCTACACCTTC

v_gene: TRBV28
d_gene: .
abundance: .
j_gene: TRBJ2-1
CDR3aa: CASSPYLDENNEQFF
CDR3nt: TGTGCCAGCAGTCCTTACCTTGACGAGAACAATGAGCAGTTCTTC

v_gene: TRBV24-1
d_gene: .
abundance: few
j_gene: TRBJ2-7
CDR3aa: CATSDRTSLEQYF
CDR3nt: TGTGCCACCAGTGATCGGACCTCCCTCGAGCAGTACTTC

v_gene: TRBV9
d_gene: TRBD2
abundance: once
j_gene: TRBJ2-1
CDR3aa: CASSVSLAGEQFF
CDR3nt: TGTGCCAGCAGCGTAAGTCTAGCGGGTGAGCAGTTCTTC

v_gene: TRBV4-2
d_gene: .
abundance: medium-sized
j_gene: TRBJ1-3
CDR3aa: CASSSGTSSGNTIYF
CDR3nt: TGTGCCAGCAGCTCCGGGACCTCCTCTGGAAACACCATATATTTT

v_gene: TRBV9
d_gene: TRBD2
abundance: once
j_gene: TRBJ2-7
CDR3aa: CASSVGLARSYEQYF
CDR3nt: TGTGCCAGCAGCGTCGGACTAGCGAGAAGCTACGAGCAGTACTTC

v_gene: TRBV10-2
d_gene: .
abundance: many
j_gene: TRBJ1-5
CDR3aa: CASSALGGQPQHF
CDR3nt: TGCGCCAGCAGTGCACTCGGAGGGCAGCCCCAGCATTTT

v_gene: TRBV7-6
d_gene: TRBD1
abundance: .
j_gene: TRBJ2-7
CDR3aa: CASSLAAGGEQYF
CDR3nt: TGTGCCAGCAGCTTAGCGGCAGGGGGCGAGCAGTACTTC

v_gene: TRBV19
d_gene: .
abundance: .
j_gene: TRBJ2-3
CDR3aa: CATSRGLADTQYF
CDR3nt: TGTGCCACCAGTAGGGGGTTGGCAGATACGCAGTATTTT

v_gene: TRBV6-2/TRBV6-3
d_gene: TRBD1
abundance: few
j_gene: TRBJ1-2
CDR3aa: CASRRDRLGGYTF
CDR3nt: TGTGCCAGCAGACGGGACAGGTTGGGTGGCTACACCTTC

v_gene: TRBV10-2
d_gene: .
abundance: few
j_gene: TRBJ2-1
CDR3aa: CASSDATYNEQFF
CDR3nt: TGCGCCAGCAGTGACGCGACCTACAATGAGCAGTTCTTC

v_gene: TRBV6-9
d_gene: .
abundance: few
j_gene: TRBJ1-4
CDR3aa: CASSYSKHEKLFF
CDR3nt: TGTGCCAGCAGTTACTCGAAACATGAAAAACTGTTTTTT

v_gene: TRBV11-2
d_gene: .
abundance: few
j_gene: TRBJ2-3
CDR3aa: CASSFSLDPSSTDTQYF
CDR3nt: TGTGCCAGCAGCTTCTCACTGGACCCTTCTAGCACAGATACGCAGTATTTT